This TCR beta chain stems from a study of blood T cells in healthy people across ages. The second PCR ran about 6 to 12 cycles with a sample-barcoded 5' primer and J-beta primers. TCRdb called the 5' RACE reads again in MiXCR, with one record for every CDR3 protein. Of nearly 1 million distinct CDR3 sequences in the sample, roughly half were seen once. The germline V and J ends were trimmed by 6 bases and 7 bases, with 12 bases remaining between them. The germline CDR1 and CDR2 sequences are SNHLY and FYNNEI. The CDR3 runs 12 residues. The origin of this receptor is a woman aged 60 to 75 in good health. Sequencing was carried out using blood. The chain uses TRBV2 and TRBJ1-1; D unresolved. CDR3 DNA sequence: TGTGCCAGCAGAGTTACCCCCAATGAAGCTTTCTTT. It codes for CASRVTPNEAFF.